This TCR beta chain stems from a study of preoperative IRX-2 immunotherapy in early breast cancer (dated by TCRdb to the late 2010s). The library was built by means of the immunoSEQ multiplex PCR assay. Entries here come from immuneACCESS through TCRdb and include only in-frame sequences with V and J called. Some clones fail to appear in such tables; in the studies checked, an unresolved V gene covers under half of the shortfall, and the cause of the remainder is unknown. For this sample the table gives more than 25,000 clones, of which about 81% were detected only once. 1% to 1.5% of the sample belongs to the ten largest clones. The treatment or condition label on this specimen signifies: preoperative locoregional IRX-2 cytokine immunotherapy. The samples were obtained from a phase Ib study that tested preoperative, locoregional IRX-2 cytokine immunotherapy designed to prime immune responses. Patients with early-stage breast cancer who were given IRX-2 before surgery served as donors.

This clone was observed a handful of times. Its target antigen remains unknown. No much larger clonotype is one base removed from it; base qualities were not supplied. Taken from cysteine to phenylalanine, the CDR3 has 14 residues. The DNA shown is the 42-base CDR3, in frame from base 1. V loses 0 bases of germline sequence and J loses 7 bases, and the interval between the two ends is 12 bases. CDR1 and CDR2 are read off the germline V gene (reference sequence) as LNHNV and YYDKDF. The specimen was lymph node tissue, collected after IRX-2 immunotherapy. Recombination linked TRBV15 to TRBJ1-2; the D gene is unclear. The TCR originated in a human donor with breast cancer. At the DNA level, the sequence is TGTGCCACCAGCAGAGATTTTCTCGTAGGTGGCTACACCTTC. Its translation is CATSRDFLVGGYTF.